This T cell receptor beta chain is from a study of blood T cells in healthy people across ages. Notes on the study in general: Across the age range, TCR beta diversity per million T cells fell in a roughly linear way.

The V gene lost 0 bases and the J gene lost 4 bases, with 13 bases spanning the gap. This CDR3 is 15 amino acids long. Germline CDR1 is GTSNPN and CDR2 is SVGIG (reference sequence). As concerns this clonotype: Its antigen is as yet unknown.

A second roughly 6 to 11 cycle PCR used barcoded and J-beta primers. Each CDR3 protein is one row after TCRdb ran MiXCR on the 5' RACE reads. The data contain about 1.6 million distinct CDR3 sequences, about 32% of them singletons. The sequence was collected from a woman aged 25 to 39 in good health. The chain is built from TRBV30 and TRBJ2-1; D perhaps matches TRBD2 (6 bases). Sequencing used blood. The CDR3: CAWSVRLGGYNEQFF. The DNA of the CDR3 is TGTGCCTGGAGTGTAAGGTTGGGGGGATACAATGAGCAGTTCTTC.